The present entry profiles one TCR beta chain with its context. CDR1 is KGHSH, CDR2 LQKENI, per germline. CDR3 length: 15 amino acids. V gave up 1 base and J gave up 1 base, with 8 bases separating them. TCRdb's copy holds only in-frame clones and misses some; the assay was immunoSEQ multiplex PCR. Counted here are 200,000 or so clones, roughly 88% occurring once; the ten biggest clones make up 9.5% to 13%. This entry belongs to a study of blood T cell repertoires in COVID-19. Sequencing input: peripheral blood. The receptor comes from a human donor with active or convalescent COVID-19. The donor label of this sample is uncertain. The chain has TRBV18 and TRBJ2-1; tentatively, D is TRBD1 (5 bases). In nucleotides, the CDR3 is TGTGCCAGCTCACCACAGGGGCGTTCCTACAATGAGCAGTTCTTC. It is translated as CASSPQGRSYNEQFF.